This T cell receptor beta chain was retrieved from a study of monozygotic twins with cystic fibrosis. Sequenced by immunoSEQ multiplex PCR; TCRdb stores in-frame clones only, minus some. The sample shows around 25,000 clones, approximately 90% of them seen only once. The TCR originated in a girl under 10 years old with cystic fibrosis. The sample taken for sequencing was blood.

In DNA form, the CDR3 reads TGTGCCAGCAGTGACGGGGGTCGAGGAGTGCGTGGGAATCAGCCCCAGCATTTT. Translation gives CASSDGGRGVRGNQPQHF. The rearrangement joins TRBV6-4 to TRBJ1-5, with D possibly TRBD1 on 5 matching bases. The CDR3 extends over 18 amino acids. Trimming left V 2 bases short and J 4 bases short, with 21 bases between. Per germline, CDR1 MRHNA and CDR2 SNTAGT.